A selection of T cell receptor beta chains follows, all from one sample in a study of blood T cells in healthy people across ages. TCRdb analysed the 5' RACE reads with MiXCR anew, one entry per CDR3 protein. The top ten clones hold about a sixth of a sample with 790,000 or so distinct CDR3 sequences, 46% of them seen once. Input material: blood. The receptors were sampled from a man aged 80 or over in good health. Each CDR3 is given with its conserved first and last residue. D genes are given only for firm matches. A row's size may be missing; if present it is once, few, many or a size class.

size | J | V | D | DNA | CDR3
. | TRBJ2-7 | TRBV7-8 | . | TGTGCCAGCAGCCTACTAGGTACGACAGGCTCGGAGCAGTACTTC | CASSLLGTTGSEQYF
. | TRBJ2-3 | TRBV3-1 | . | TGTGCCAGCAGCCAAGTCGGCAGCGGTCCAGATACGCAGTATTTT | CASSQVGSGPDTQYF
. | TRBJ2-1 | TRBV12-3/TRBV12-4 | TRBD2 | TGTGCCAGCAGCTTGACTAGCGGGGGCCTCAATGAGCAGTTCTTC | CASSLTSGGLNEQFF
few | TRBJ2-3 | TRBV5-1 | . | TGCGCCAGCAGTTTGGACGGGGAGAGGTCAGATACGCAGTATTTT | CASSLDGERSDTQYF
. | TRBJ2-3 | TRBV6-1 | TRBD2 | TGTGCCAGCAGTAGGAGACTAGCGGGAGCTCCCGCAGATACGCAGTATTTT | CASSRRLAGAPADTQYF
few | TRBJ2-7 | TRBV28 | . | TGTGCCAGCAGTGGCTCGACTGGCTACGAGCAGTACTTC | CASSGSTGYEQYF
. | TRBJ2-1 | TRBV20-1 | . | TGCAGTGCTAGACCCCCGATAGGATCTAATGAGCAGTTCTTC | CSARPPIGSNEQFF
few | TRBJ2-1 | TRBV20-1 | . | TGCAGTGCTAGGGACGACAACTACAATGAGCAGTTCTTC | CSARDDNYNEQFF
few | TRBJ2-5 | TRBV20-1 | TRBD1 | TGCAGTGCTAGAGACAGGGGGCGGAACCGAGAGACCCAGTACTTC | CSARDRGRNRETQYF
few | TRBJ2-1 | TRBV20-1 | TRBD1 | TGCAGTGCAGGGGGTGACAGGGCATACAATGAGCAGTTCTTC | CSAGGDRAYNEQFF
once | TRBJ2-5 | TRBV20-1 | . | TGCAGTGCTAGGTCTAGCGATGCCCGAGAGACCCAGTACTTC | CSARSSDARETQYF
. | TRBJ2-7 | TRBV7-3 | TRBD2 | TGTGCCAGCAGCTCTCGGACTAGCGGGAGGGACAATGAGCAGTACTTC | CASSSRTSGRDNEQYF
. | TRBJ2-1 | TRBV20-1 | TRBD1 | TGCAGTGCTACCGCCGGGACAGGGAGGCACAATGAGCAGTTCTTC | CSATAGTGRHNEQFF
once | TRBJ2-2 | TRBV19 | TRBD1 | TGTGCCAGTAGTATGGGACAGGGGGCCGGGGAGCTGTTTTTT | CASSMGQGAGELFF
many | TRBJ2-7 | TRBV29-1 | TRBD2 | TGCAGCGTTTCTAGCGGGGGAACCTACGAGCAGTACTTC | CSVSSGGTYEQYF
. | TRBJ2-2 | TRBV20-1 | TRBD1 | TGCAGTGCAAGGGACAGGGCTCTCACCGGGGAGCTGTTTTTT | CSARDRALTGELFF
. | TRBJ2-5 | TRBV29-1 | TRBD2 | TGCAGCGTTGCCCTAGCGGAAGAGACCCAGTACTTC | CSVALAEETQYF
. | TRBJ2-7 | TRBV29-1 | . | TGCAGCGGGGGGGCAGGACCCATCTACGAGCAGTACTTC | CSGGAGPIYEQYF
. | TRBJ2-7 | TRBV28 | . | TGTGCCAGCAGGCCTACGGGCCTAAGATCTGACGAGCAGTACTTC | CASRPTGLRSDEQYF
few | TRBJ1-4 | TRBV24-1 | . | TGTGCCACCAGTGACCCCGGGACCCAAGGGAATGAAAAACTGTTTTTT | CATSDPGTQGNEKLFF
. | TRBJ2-7 | TRBV27 | . | TGTGCCAGCAGTGCCGGGGGGCGGAATTACGAGCAGTACTTC | CASSAGGRNYEQYF
few | TRBJ2-7 | TRBV6-1 | . | TGTGCCAGCAGTGAAGCGTTCGGGACGGTTTCCTACGAGCAGTACTTC | CASSEAFGTVSYEQYF
few | TRBJ2-1 | TRBV7-9 | TRBD2 | TGTGCCAGCAGCGCAAAAGCGGGAGGATTCAATGAGCAGTTCTTC | CASSAKAGGFNEQFF
. | TRBJ2-1 | TRBV9 | . | TGTGCCAGCAGCGGACGGGACGCAAATCAGTTCTTC | CASSGRDANQFF
many | TRBJ2-5 | TRBV28 | . | TGTGCCAGCAATCGGGGGCAAGAGACCCAGTACTTC | CASNRGQETQYF
few | TRBJ1-2 | TRBV20-1 | . | TGCAGTGCTCCCTGGGGGGCAGGGAGCGCCGGCTACACCTTC | CSAPWGAGSAGYTF
few | TRBJ2-3 | TRBV7-9 | TRBD2 | TGTGCCAGCAGCTTAGAACTCTCAGCTAGCGGGGACACAGATACGCAGTATTTT | CASSLELSASGDTDTQYF
few | TRBJ1-6 | TRBV20-1 | . | TGCAGTGCTAGAGAGGGCAGTGGTCCGTATAATTCACCCCTCCACTTT | CSAREGSGPYNSPLHF
few | TRBJ2-1 | TRBV20-1 | TRBD2 | TGCAGTGCTAGCCCACCCGGACTAGCGGGATTGCAGTTCTTC | CSASPPGLAGLQFF
many | TRBJ2-7 | TRBV5-6 | . | TGTGCCAGCAGCTTATCGACCTACGAGCAGTACTTC | CASSLSTYEQYF
. | TRBJ1-2 | TRBV20-1 | . | TGCAGTGCTAACGTTTCAGGGTTTTCGGGTTCTCGATATAGTGGCTACACCTTC | CSANVSGFSGSRYSGYTF
. | TRBJ2-3 | TRBV24-1 | . | TGTGCCACCAGTGCCACCGTCCTCAACACAGATACGCAGTATTTT | CATSATVLNTDTQYF
. | TRBJ2-7 | TRBV6-5 | TRBD1 | TGTGCCAGCAGTATAGGACAGGAGAACTCCTACGAGCAGTACTTC | CASSIGQENSYEQYF
few | TRBJ2-4 | TRBV4-2 | TRBD2 | TGTGCCAGCAGCCCAGGGACTAGCGGAGTTCTAGCCAAAAACATTCAGTACTTC | CASSPGTSGVLAKNIQYF
. | TRBJ2-7 | TRBV5-1 | TRBD1 | TGCGCCAGCAGCCTCCTACAGGGGGCGGTTTACGAGCAGTACTTC | CASSLLQGAVYEQYF
. | TRBJ2-1 | TRBV2 | . | TGTGCCAGCCGGGGACACAATGAGCAGTTCTTC | CASRGHNEQFF
few | TRBJ2-3 | TRBV7-3 | TRBD2 | TGTGCCAGCAGCTCCCTTAGGACTAGCGGGACCACAGATACGCAGTATTTT | CASSSLRTSGTTDTQYF
. | TRBJ2-7 | TRBV20-1 | . | TGCAGTGCTGGCCAGGGAGATAACGCGCAGTACTTC | CSAGQGDNAQYF
few | TRBJ2-7 | TRBV7-2 | TRBD2 | TGTGCCAGCAGCTTAGCAGTGGCGCGGGAGATATCCTACGAGCAGTACTTC | CASSLAVAREISYEQYF